A single sample is the source of the 18 T cell receptor beta chains below, sequenced in a study of blood T cell repertoires in COVID-19. TCRdb's table, derived via immunoSEQ multiplex PCR, lists solely in-frame clones and lacks some. This sample has about 140,000 clones; less than 80% occur once, and the top ten carry 4.5% to 5%. Sequencing was done on a sample of peripheral blood. Every receptor here comes from a woman aged 80 or over with active or convalescent COVID-19.

This clone was seen just once. The chain couples TRBV27 to TRBJ2-2; the match to TRBD2 covers 7 bases. CDR1 and CDR2 (germline): MNHEY, SMNVEV (reference sequence). The junction had 15 bases not matched to a gene; V was cut back by 3 bases and J by 5 bases. The CDR3 covers 18 residues. CDR3 protein: CASSFKPLSGTMTGELFF. The CDR3, as DNA: TGTGCCAGCAGTTTCAAACCACTTTCCGGGACTATGACCGGGGAGCTGTTTTTT.

This clone came up a few times. The chain employs TRBV3-1 (or the pseudogene TRBV3-2) and TRBJ1-3; 8 nucleotides line up with TRBD1. Trimming took 4 bases from V and 3 from J; bases not matched to a gene: 8. The CDR3 covers 16 residues. Per the germline V gene, CDR1 is LGHDT and CDR2 is YNNKEL (reference sequence). CDR3: CASSRSGQGRGNTIYF. CDR3 coding DNA: TGTGCCAGCAGCCGATCCGGACAGGGACGTGGAAACACCATATATTTT.

The chain joins TRBV4-1 to TRBJ2-2; 13 bases are a match to TRBD2. The germline CDR1 and CDR2 sequences are MGHRA and YSYEKL. Trimming at V came to 6 bases and at J to 4 bases, leaving 11 bases not matched to a gene. This CDR3 region has 18 residues. DNA for the CDR3: TGCGCCAGCAGAAGGGGTCCGGGACTAGCGGGGTCCACCGGGGAGCTGTTTTTT. Translating gives CASRRGPGLAGSTGELFF.

The gene calls are TRBV27 and TRBJ1-5; D perhaps matches TRBD1 (6 bases). Germline V CDR1 and CDR2: MNHEY, SMNVEV (reference sequence). The CDR3 has 11 amino acids. V was pared by 5 bases and J by 11 bases, with 10 bases between. The CDR3 DNA follows: TGTGCCAGCAGTATCAGGGGTTCCCAGCATTTT. Protein sequence: CASSIRGSQHF.

CDR3 sequence (DNA): TGTGCCAGCTCACCCCCGGGGATGCCGTCTGGGGCCAACGTCCTGACTTTC. Translating it yields CASSPPGMPSGANVLTF. This chain links TRBV18 with TRBJ2-6; a possible D gene is TRBD2 (5 bases). CDR3 length equals 17 residues. V was shortened by 3 bases and J by 1 base, with 13 bases between the two germline ends. Per germline, CDR1 KGHSH and CDR2 LQKENI. The full variable domain, with the rest looked up from reference TRBV18 and TRBJ2-6, is NAGVMQNPRHLVRRRGQEARLRCSPMKGHSHVYWYRQLPEEGLKFMVYLQKENIIDESGMPKERFSAEFPKEGPSILRIQQVVRGDSAAYFCASSPPGMPSGANVLTFGAGSRLTVL.

The gene calls are TRBV5-1 and TRBJ2-2; TRBD1 is a possible D gene (6 bases). V gave up 0 bases and J gave up 4 bases, with 16 bases separating them. The V gene's germline CDR1 is SGHRS and CDR2 YFSETQ. There are 17 residues in the CDR3. The CDR3 nucleotides are TGCGCCAGCAGCTTGGACGGTAGGGCAGGGGCCACCGGGGAGCTGTTTTTT. Protein: CASSLDGRAGATGELFF.

This clone was picked up one time. The chain has TRBV6-5 and TRBJ1-1, with D uncertain. This CDR3 has 12 amino acids. The germline CDR1 and CDR2 sequences are MNHEY and SVGAGI. V was trimmed by 5 bases and J by 7 bases, leaving 11 bases between them. CDR3 region: CASSHPEGEAFF. The CDR3 nucleotides are TGTGCCAGCAGTCACCCAGAGGGTGAAGCTTTCTTT.

The J gene is TRBJ1-3, the V gene TRBV9; D ambiguous. The length of the CDR3 is 16 residues. V was clipped by 3 bases and J by 2 bases, with 15 bases between them. Germline V lookup: CDR1 SGDLS, CDR2 YYNGEE. The CDR3: CASSATSKPTGNTIYF. The CDR3 DNA reads TGTGCCAGCAGCGCCACGTCAAAGCCAACTGGAAACACCATATATTTT.

CDR3 DNA: TGTGCCATCCGGAACGGGGACACTATTTCCTACGAGCAGTACTTC. Protein: CAIRNGDTISYEQYF. The chain has TRBV10-3 and TRBJ2-7; weak D call: TRBD1 (6 bases). The ends were cut back, 8 bases at V and 1 base at J, with 18 bases in the middle. The CDR3 length is 15 residues. The germline V gene has CDR1 ENHRY and CDR2 SYGVKD.

The chain employs TRBV28 and TRBJ1-5, with TRBD1 matching over 7 bases. The germline V gene encodes CDR1 MDHEN and CDR2 SYDVKM. The V and J ends lost 3 bases and 2 bases, in that order; junction bases with no gene match: 7. CDR3 length: 16 amino acids. CDR3 DNA: TGTGCCAGCAGTTTCAGGGGGTCTAGGGGCAATCAGCCCCAGCATTTT. Amino acids: CASSFRGSRGNQPQHF.

The gene calls are TRBV11-2 and TRBJ2-3, with D tentatively TRBD1 (5 bases). This CDR3 has 16 residues. Trimming stripped 5 bases from V and 5 bases from J, with 20 bases between. Looked up from germline, CDR1 is SGHAT and CDR2 is FQNNGV. The CDR3 loop is CASSRRAGMVIDTQYF. The CDR3 DNA follows: TGTGCCAGCAGCCGACGGGCAGGGATGGTTATAGATACGCAGTATTTT.

The chain has TRBV5-1 and TRBJ1-2; no clear D gene. V was shortened by 3 bases and J by 4 bases, with 10 bases between the two germline ends. The CDR3 loop spans 13 amino acids. CDR1 SGHRS and CDR2 YFSETQ come from the germline V gene. In nucleotides, the CDR3 is TGCGCCAGCAGCTGGGAGCGAATCTATGGCTACACCTTC. Its protein product is CASSWERIYGYTF.

This clone showed up just once. The genes are TRBV10-3 and TRBJ1-6; TRBD1 aligns across 9 bases. CDR1 is ENHRY, CDR2 SYGVKD, per germline. The CDR3 runs to 15 residues. Trimming took 8 bases from V and 7 from J; bases not matched to a gene: 9. In nucleotides, the CDR3 is TGTGCCATCCGCGGAACGGGACAGGGCAATTCACCCCTCCACTTT. Amino acids: CAIRGTGQGNSPLHF.

The chain is built from TRBV28 and TRBJ2-7, with 8 bases lining up with TRBD1. The J segment lost 5 bases and the V segment lost 6 bases, leaving 9 bases of the junction unmatched. CDR3 length: 14 amino acids. Per the germline V gene, CDR1 is MDHEN and CDR2 is SYDVKM. In DNA, the CDR3 is TGTGCCAGCAGAAGGACAGGGTCGGGGCACGAGCAGTACTTC. It is translated as CASRRTGSGHEQYF.

The J gene is TRBJ2-7, the V gene TRBV6-2 or TRBV6-3; perhaps TRBD1 as D (7 bases). The CDR3 spans 15 residues. Per germline, CDR1 MNHEY and CDR2 SVGEGT. V shed 2 bases and J shed 3 bases, with 14 bases lying between them. The DNA of the CDR3 is TGTGCCAGCAGTTACAGGCCAGGGGGGTACTACGAGCAGTACTTC. Amino acids: CASSYRPGGYYEQYF.

The rearrangement uses TRBV7-3 and TRBJ1-5, with a tentative D call TRBD1 (5 bases). The CDR3 length is 13 residues. Trimming shortened V by 1 base and J by 7 bases, and 8 bases separated the two germline ends. Germline assignment: CDR1 SGHTA and CDR2 FQGTGA. The CDR3, as DNA: TGTGCCAGCAGCTTAATGGGGGGACAGCCCCAGCATTTT. Translation gives CASSLMGGQPQHF.

The chain combines TRBV3-1 (or the pseudogene TRBV3-2) with TRBJ2-7; 13 bases match TRBD2. The CDR3 covers 17 residues. Trimming at V came to 0 bases and at J to 5 bases, leaving 7 bases not matched to a gene. The germline V gene has CDR1 LGHDT and CDR2 YNNKEL (reference sequence). In DNA form, the CDR3 reads TGTGCCAGCAGCCAAGATCTCTCGGGACTAGCGGGGAACGAGCAGTACTTC. Its translation: CASSQDLSGLAGNEQYF.

This sequence joins TRBV11-2 and TRBJ2-7, with D possibly TRBD2 on 6 matching bases. V lost 1 base, J lost 6 bases, and 7 bases lay in between. Germline lookup yields CDR1 SGHAT and CDR2 FQNNGV. The CDR3 is 12 amino acids. DNA of the CDR3: TGTGCCAGCAGCTTAGTGGGGGGCGAGCAGTACTTC. Protein: CASSLVGGEQYF.